This is a list of T cell receptor beta chains from one sample in a study of multiple sclerosis patients with progressive multifocal leukoencephalopathy. Only in-frame clones appear in the TCRdb table, and some are missing; sequencing was by immunoSEQ multiplex PCR. Found here are around 30,000 clones, around 90% of them singletons; the top ten hold about 1.3%. The sequenced sample was PBMCs, obtained from a patient treated with natalizumab. The receptors derive from a human donor with multiple sclerosis. CDR3s include the opening cysteine and the closing phenylalanine or tryptophan. Fields, in order: D gene, clone size, J gene, V gene, CDR3 protein, CDR3 DNA. D genes are given only for firm matches. Size values are once, few and many counts, or a class for expanded clones, and some rows have none.

NA,NA,TRBJ1-3,TRBV6-4,CASSVSGIRSGNTIYF,TGTGCCAGCAGTGTTTCCGGAATCAGATCTGGAAACACCATATATTTT
NA,NA,TRBJ1-5,TRBV19,CASSIVAVNQPQHF,TGTGCCAGTAGTATAGTGGCGGTTAATCAGCCCCAGCATTTT
NA,once,TRBJ2-5,TRBV5-1,CASSPQVGGGETQYF,TGCGCCAGCAGTCCACAAGTCGGGGGCGGTGAGACCCAGTACTTC
NA,once,TRBJ1-2,TRBV9,CAGSPSTGVMRYTF,TGTGCCGGCAGCCCCTCGACAGGAGTGATGCGCTACACCTTC
TRBD1,NA,TRBJ1-6,TRBV11-2,CASSANRGRNSPLHF,TGTGCCAGCAGCGCCAACAGGGGGCGGAATTCACCCCTCCACTTT
NA,few,TRBJ1-1,TRBV4-1,CASSQVNTEAFF,TGCGCCAGCAGCCAAGTGAACACTGAAGCTTTCTTT
NA,NA,TRBJ2-3,TRBV5-1,CASSPRRTTDTQYF,TGCGCCAGCAGCCCCCGGCGGACTACAGATACGCAGTATTTT
NA,NA,TRBJ2-3,TRBV6-4,CASSETGFGATQYF,TGTGCCAGCAGTGAAACAGGGTTCGGAGCTACGCAGTATTTT
NA,NA,TRBJ2-7,TRBV27,CASSPLRPRGAYEQYF,TGTGCCAGCAGTCCTCTCCGTCCGCGGGGCGCCTACGAGCAGTACTTC
TRBD1,NA,TRBJ2-7,TRBV6-1,CASSAGTAFYEQYF,TGTGCCAGCAGTGCCGGGACAGCTTTCTACGAGCAGTACTTC
NA,NA,TRBJ1-2,TRBV7-2,CASSPRDLEGDGYTF,TGTGCCAGCAGCCCCAGGGATTTGGAGGGCGATGGCTACACCTTC
TRBD1,NA,TRBJ2-3,TRBV7-2,CASSFLEGGSTDTQYF,TGTGCCAGCAGCTTCTTGGAAGGGGGCAGCACAGATACGCAGTATTTT
NA,NA,TRBJ1-1,TRBV5-4,CASSLVGAGLSTEAFF,TGTGCCAGCAGCTTGGTAGGGGCAGGGCTCAGCACTGAAGCTTTCTTT
TRBD1,NA,TRBJ1-1,TRBV19,CASSMQGVYTEAFF,TGTGCCAGTAGTATGCAGGGGGTGTACACTGAAGCTTTCTTT
TRBD1,NA,TRBJ1-5,TRBV7-6,CASSFGDRGVQPQHF,TGTGCCAGCAGCTTTGGAGACAGGGGCGTGCAGCCCCAGCATTTT
NA,NA,TRBJ1-5,TRBV7-9,CASSFQDSNQPQHF,TGTGCCAGCAGCTTCCAGGATAGCAATCAGCCCCAGCATTTT
TRBD1,NA,TRBJ2-2,TRBV5-1,CASSFLGTETGELFF,TGCGCCAGCAGCTTCCTCGGGACAGAAACCGGGGAGCTGTTTTTT
NA,once,TRBJ1-1,TRBV29-1,CSAYSFSMNTEAFF,TGCAGCGCCTACAGCTTCTCCATGAACACTGAAGCTTTCTTT
TRBD1,NA,TRBJ1-2,TRBV11-2,CASSLTHRGRTNYGYTF,TGTGCCAGCAGCTTAACCCACAGGGGGCGAACTAACTATGGCTACACCTTC
NA,NA,TRBJ2-3,TRBV6-5,CASSPRPSTDTQYF,TGTGCCAGCAGTCCCCGCCCTAGCACAGATACGCAGTATTTT
NA,NA,TRBJ1-2,TRBV7-2,CASRLETGFGYGYTF,TGTGCCAGCAGGTTAGAGACAGGTTTTGGCTATGGCTACACCTTC
NA,NA,TRBJ2-3,TRBV7-9,CASSRTTDTQYF,TGTGCCAGCAGCCGCACCACAGATACGCAGTATTTT
NA,NA,TRBJ1-2,TRBV5-8,CASSQGAGRHGYTF,TGTGCCAGCAGCCAGGGCGCCGGGAGGCATGGCTACACCTTC
NA,NA,TRBJ2-1,TRBV28,CASSNRGGSNEQFF,TGTGCCAGCAGTAACAGGGGGGGTTCTAATGAGCAGTTCTTC
NA,NA,TRBJ2-7,TRBV6-5,CASKGAYEQYF,TGTGCCAGCAAAGGGGCCTACGAGCAGTACTTC
NA,NA,TRBJ2-5,TRBV5-1,CASSLWGSLYQETQYF,TGCGCCAGCAGCTTGTGGGGGAGCCTGTACCAAGAGACCCAGTACTTC
NA,once,TRBJ1-2,TRBV6-5,CAGGAYGYTF,TGTGCTGGGGGCGCCTATGGCTACACCTTC
NA,NA,TRBJ1-4,TRBV2,CATSPGPNEKLFF,TGTGCCACTTCGCCGGGCCCCAATGAAAAACTGTTTTTT
NA,NA,TRBJ1-2,TRBV28,CATSQPPNYGYTF,TGTGCCACCTCCCAGCCGCCTAACTATGGCTACACCTTC